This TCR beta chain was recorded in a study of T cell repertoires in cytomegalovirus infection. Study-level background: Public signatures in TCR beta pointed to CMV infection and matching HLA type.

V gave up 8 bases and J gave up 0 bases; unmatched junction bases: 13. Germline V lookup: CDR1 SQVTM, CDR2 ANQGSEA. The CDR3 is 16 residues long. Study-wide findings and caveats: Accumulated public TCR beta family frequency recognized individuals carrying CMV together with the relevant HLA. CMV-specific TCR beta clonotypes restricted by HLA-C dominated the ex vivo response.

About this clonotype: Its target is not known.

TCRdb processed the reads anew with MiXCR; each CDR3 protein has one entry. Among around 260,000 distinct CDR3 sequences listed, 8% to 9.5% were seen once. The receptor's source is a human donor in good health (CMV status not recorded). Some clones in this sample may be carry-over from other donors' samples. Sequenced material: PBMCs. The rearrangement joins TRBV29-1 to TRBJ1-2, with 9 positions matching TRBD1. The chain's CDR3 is CSTDGTGREANYGYTF. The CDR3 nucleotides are TGCAGCACCGATGGGACAGGGAGGGAGGCTAACTATGGCTACACCTTC.